The 17 T cell receptor beta chains below come from one sample, sequenced in a study of CD8 T cells in Susac syndrome. RNA, at roughly 0.45 to 1 ug, was reverse transcribed with random hexamers. TCRdb recomputed calls from the immunoSEQ multiplex PCR reads with MiXCR, one row per CDR3 protein. The sample lists some 150,000 distinct CDR3 sequences, approximately 94% seen once, with under 0.095% in the top ten. Sequenced sample: CD4+ T cells from PBMCs. The receptors shown here come from a human donor in good health.

The chain carries TRBV5-1 and TRBJ1-2, with 7 bases fitting TRBD1. V shed 3 bases and J 2 bases; nucleotides not matched to a gene: 7. The germline CDR1 and CDR2 sequences are SGHRS and YFSETQ. CDR3 length: 15 residues. As DNA, the CDR3 is TGCGCCAGCAGCTCCGGGACAGCGAAAAACTATGGCTACACCTTC. Protein: CASSSGTAKNYGYTF.

V usage is TRBV29-1 and J usage is TRBJ1-2; 7 bases fit TRBD1. The V gene end was trimmed by 6 bases and the J gene end by 6 bases; junction bases not matched to a gene: 4. The germline V gene encodes CDR1 SQVTM and CDR2 ANQGSEA. This CDR3 region has 11 residues. CDR3 residues: CSVRGGHGYTF. In DNA, the CDR3 is TGCAGCGTCAGAGGGGGCCATGGCTACACCTTC.

The V call is TRBV4-2, the J call TRBJ2-2; D unresolved. The germline V and J ends were trimmed by 1 base and 5 bases, with 2 bases remaining between them. The CDR3 has 12 amino acids. Germline-derived CDR1 and CDR2 are LGHNA and YNFKEQ. The CDR3 protein is CASSQATGELFF. The CDR3 region has the DNA TGTGCCAGCAGCCAAGCGACCGGGGAGCTGTTTTTT.

This clonotype was counted a single time. The chain couples TRBV7-3 to TRBJ2-7; 7 nucleotides line up with TRBD2. Germline loops: CDR1 SGHTA, CDR2 FQGTGA. The CDR3 runs 15 residues. V gave up 0 bases and J gave up 5 bases; unmatched junction bases: 7. The CDR3 spells CASSLTGGPGNEQYF. For the CDR3, the DNA is TGTGCCAGCAGCTTAACGGGAGGGCCCGGGAACGAGCAGTACTTC.

The chain combines TRBV12-3 or TRBV12-4 with TRBJ2-7, with 11 bases aligning to TRBD2. Trimming took 3 bases from V and 2 from J; bases not matched to a gene: 9. The CDR3 sequence is 17 residues long. The CDR3 protein is CASSFPAGSGRAYEQYF. In nucleotides, the CDR3 is TGTGCCAGCAGTTTCCCCGCGGGTAGCGGGAGGGCCTACGAGCAGTACTTC.

This clonotype came up a few times. This chain links TRBV7-2 with TRBJ2-3; D may be TRBD2 (6 bases). In germline, CDR1 is SGHTA, CDR2 FQGNSA. The V end lost 2 bases, the J end lost 2 bases, and 14 bases lay between the germline ends. The CDR3 covers 16 residues. The CDR3 is CASSLRGTGSTDTQYF. The CDR3 region has the DNA TGTGCCAGCAGCTTACGGGGGACGGGATCCACAGATACGCAGTATTTT.

Only one count was recorded for this clonotype. The chain combines TRBV7-9 with TRBJ2-7; 9 positions agree with TRBD1. J gave up 4 bases and V 6 bases, and 10 bases lay outside the gene matches. Germline lookup yields CDR1 SEHNR and CDR2 FQNEAQ (reference sequence). The CDR3 has 15 amino acids. In DNA, the CDR3 is TGTGCCAGCAGTCGGACCGGGACAGGGTTTTACGAGCAGTACTTC. Translating gives CASSRTGTGFYEQYF.

The chain links TRBV5-4 to TRBJ2-7; D is tentatively TRBD1 or TRBD2 (5 bases each). This CDR3 contains 13 residues. V was clipped by 3 bases and J by 3 bases, with 10 bases between them. Germline V gene sequence: CDR1 SGHNT, CDR2 YYREEE (reference sequence). CDR3 bases: TGTGCCAGCAGCTCGCAGAGGGGCTACGAGCAGTACTTC. Translated, it gives CASSSQRGYEQYF. Drawing the rest from reference TRBV5-4 and TRBJ2-7, the complete variable domain is ETGVTQSPTHLIKTRGQQVTLRCSSQSGHNTVSWYQQALGQGPQFIFQYYREEENGRGNFPPRFSGLQFPNYSSELNVNALELDDSALYLCASSSQRGYEQYFGPGTRLTVT.

The V gene is TRBV5-1, the J gene TRBJ2-7; D is undetermined. The V end lost 2 bases, the J end lost 0 bases, and 12 bases lay between the germline ends. This CDR3 region has 15 residues. Germline CDR1 is SGHRS and CDR2 is YFSETQ. The CDR3 protein is CASSFIGPSSYEQYF. The CDR3 nucleotides read TGCGCCAGCAGCTTTATAGGACCCAGCTCCTACGAGCAGTACTTC.

The V and J genes are TRBV6-6 and TRBJ2-7; D unclear. Germline CDR1 and CDR2: MNHNY and SVGAGI (reference sequence). The length of the CDR3 is 16 residues. V was shortened by 0 bases and J by 1 base, with 13 bases between the two germline ends. CDR3 nucleotides: TGTGCCAGCAGTTACTCGACTTTTCCACCTTCCTACGAGCAGTACTTC. It codes for CASSYSTFPPSYEQYF.

This sequence joins TRBV6-5 and TRBJ2-5, with 9 bases fitting TRBD1. The germline CDR1 and CDR2 sequences are MNHEY and SVGAGI. With V trimmed by 4 bases and J by 0 bases, 6 bases remained unmatched. CDR3 length: 16 amino acids. This CDR3 reads CASSSPDRGYQETQYF. CDR3 DNA sequence: TGTGCCAGCAGTTCGCCGGACAGGGGCTACCAAGAGACCCAGTACTTC.

The rearrangement uses TRBV18 and TRBJ1-1, with TRBD1 identical over 8 bases. Losses at the gene ends were 1 base for V and 3 bases for J; bases not matched to a gene: 4. CDR3 length equals 15 residues. Germline V CDR1 and CDR2: KGHSH, LQKENI. CDR3 loop: CASSPQTGAYTEAFF. The DNA of the CDR3 is TGTGCCAGCTCACCACAGACAGGGGCCTACACTGAAGCTTTCTTT.

This clonotype came up a few times. The chain uses TRBV4-1 and TRBJ2-7; a weak D match, TRBD2 (6 bases). V dropped 1 base and J dropped 5 bases, with 15 bases sitting between them. The V gene's germline CDR1 is MGHRA and CDR2 YSYEKL. This CDR3 comprises 15 residues. The CDR3 protein is CASSQVGGNPNEQYF. CDR3 nucleotides: TGCGCCAGCAGCCAAGTTGGCGGGAACCCTAACGAGCAGTACTTC.

Remarks on this clonotype: Compared with germline, one end of the junction differs, possibly owing to a read error. The chain combines TRBV3-1 with TRBJ2-5; unclear D gene. CDR1 and CDR2 from the germline V gene are LGHDT and YNNKEL (reference sequence). The CDR3 has 14 amino acids. The CDR3 spells CASSLPSLQETQCF. For the CDR3, the DNA is TGTGCCAGCAGCCTTCCTTCCCTCCAAGAGACCCAGTGCTTC.

This sequence joins TRBV30 and TRBJ1-1; tentative D call: TRBD1 (5 bases). The CDR3 has 12 amino acids. Deletions cut 3 bases from V and 4 bases from J, with 9 bases between. Germline assignment: CDR1 GTSNPN and CDR2 SVGIG (reference sequence). CDR3 amino acids: CAWSRVSTEAFF. CDR3 bases: TGTGCCTGGAGCAGGGTTAGCACTGAAGCTTTCTTT.

The chain uses TRBV6-4 and TRBJ1-1; the D gene is possibly TRBD1 (5 bases). The ends were cut back, 11 bases at V and 0 bases at J, with 10 bases in the middle. The CDR3 totals 12 residues. The germline CDR1 and CDR2 sequences are MRHNA and SNTAGT. CDR3: CAVGPMNTEAFF. The CDR3 coding sequence is TGTGCCGTGGGGCCGATGAACACTGAAGCTTTCTTT.

CDR3 bases: TGTGCCAGCAGACGCGCCTCGGGACAGGCCTACGAGCAGTACTTC. This encodes CASRRASGQAYEQYF. The V and J genes are TRBV28 and TRBJ2-7; 8 bases agree with TRBD1. Germline V gives CDR1 MDHEN, CDR2 SYDVKM. The V gene end was trimmed by 6 bases and the J gene end by 2 bases; junction bases not matched to a gene: 9. This CDR3 comprises 15 residues.